These 29 T cell receptor beta chains came from one sample sequenced in a study of shared clonotypes between healthy human individuals. Only in-frame clones appear in the TCRdb table, and some are missing; sequencing was by immunoSEQ multiplex PCR. The table shows 500,000 or so clones, with more than 95% occurring only once. Sequenced: naive CD4+ T cells sorted from blood. Subset given: CD45RA+ positively selected. The origin of the receptors is a woman in her twenties or thirties in good health.

The chain links TRBV19 to TRBJ1-1; 7 nucleotides align to TRBD1. Germline V gene sequence: CDR1 LNHDA, CDR2 SQIVND (reference sequence). With 8 bases clipped from V and 4 bases from J, the junction kept 7 bases outside the gene matches. The CDR3 contains 13 residues. The CDR3, as DNA: TGTGCCAGTTTGGGGACAGAGGGCACTGAAGCTTTCTTT. Amino acid sequence: CASLGTEGTEAFF.

The genes are TRBV2 and TRBJ2-7; D possibly corresponds to TRBD1 (5 bases). V lost 6 bases, J lost 4 bases, and 16 bases lay in between. The germline gives CDR1 SNHLY, CDR2 FYNNEI. The CDR3 runs to 14 residues. As DNA, the CDR3 is TGTGCCAGCAGGTCGCTCGGACACTCATACGAGCAGTACTTC. This sequence encodes CASRSLGHSYEQYF.

The rearrangement uses TRBV5-4 and TRBJ2-1, with D tentatively TRBD2 (6 bases). With 0 bases removed from V and 10 bases from J, the gap between germline ends came to 20 bases. The CDR3 is made up of 16 amino acids. In germline, CDR1 is SGHNT, CDR2 YYREEE (reference sequence). In DNA, the CDR3 is TGTGCCAGCAGCTTGGCCGGGGCGGCGGGATTAGGCGAGCAGTTCTTC. Translating gives CASSLAGAAGLGEQFF.

This sequence joins TRBV7-6 and TRBJ2-3; no definite D call. The V end lost 0 bases, the J end lost 8 bases, and 9 bases lay between the germline ends. This CDR3 spans 13 amino acids. Germline CDR1 is SGHVS and CDR2 is FNYEAQ. The CDR3 region is CASSLALAATQYF. The CDR3 DNA reads TGTGCCAGCAGCTTAGCGCTCGCCGCTACGCAGTATTTT. Filled out from reference TRBV7-6 and TRBJ2-3, the complete variable domain reads GAGVSQSPRYKVTKRGQDVALRCDPISGHVSLYWYRQALGQGPEFLTYFNYEAQQDKSGLPNDRFSAERPEGSISTLTIQRTEQRDSAMYRCASSLALAATQYFGPGTRLTVL.

This sequence joins TRBV27 and TRBJ2-3, with 14 bases aligning to TRBD2. The germline CDR1 and CDR2 sequences are MNHEY and SMNVEV (reference sequence). The CDR3 consists of 15 residues. V gave up 8 bases and J gave up 5 bases; unmatched junction bases: 6. The CDR3, as DNA: TGTGCCAGCGCCGGGACTAGCGGGAGCTTAGATACGCAGTATTTT. Protein: CASAGTSGSLDTQYF.

The chain couples TRBV6-1 to TRBJ2-7; D unclear. Per the germline V gene, CDR1 is MNHNS and CDR2 is SASEGT. The CDR3 is 15 residues long. Trimming took 1 base from V and 3 from J, leaving 13 bases between them. The CDR3 DNA is TGTGCCAGCAGTGAAGGGGCCGGAAGCCTCTACGAGCAGTACTTC. Amino acids: CASSEGAGSLYEQYF.

The chain has TRBV28 and TRBJ1-2; D uncertain. The V and J ends lost 4 bases and 6 bases respectively, with 9 bases between them. The CDR3 sequence is 12 residues long. Looked up from germline, CDR1 is MDHEN and CDR2 is SYDVKM. The CDR3 here is CASSSLQDGYTF. The CDR3 DNA is TGTGCCAGCAGTTCGCTCCAAGATGGCTACACCTTC.

This chain links TRBV29-1 with TRBJ2-1; tentatively, D is TRBD2 (6 bases). This CDR3 comprises 12 residues. Germline V lookup: CDR1 SQVTM, CDR2 ANQGSEA. V was shortened by 6 bases and J by 8 bases, with 14 bases between the two germline ends. The DNA for the CDR3 is TGCAGCGTCAGGGCTAGCGTCGATGAGCAGTTCTTC. Its protein is CSVRASVDEQFF.

The chain combines TRBV2 with TRBJ1-5; D is uncertain. Germline loops: CDR1 SNHLY, CDR2 FYNNEI. This CDR3 contains 14 residues. V was shortened by 5 bases and J by 4 bases, with 12 bases between the two germline ends. The CDR3 nucleotides read TGTGCCAGCAGTAAGGGTCAGGAGAATCAGCCCCAGCATTTT. Translation gives CASSKGQENQPQHF.

The rearrangement uses TRBV28 and TRBJ1-2, with a weak D call TRBD1 (5 bases). Deletions cut 11 bases from V and 8 bases from J, with 21 bases between. This CDR3 has 13 residues. Germline CDR1 reads MDHEN; CDR2 reads SYDVKM. The CDR3 coding sequence is TGTGCCGCAACCCCGGGGGAGCTGGGGGGCTACACCTTC. Translated: CAATPGELGGYTF.

V usage is TRBV29-1 and J usage is TRBJ2-5; no clear D. The end of the DNA is better explained by TRBJ2-7, so the J call may be wrong. Germline CDR1 and CDR2: SQVTM and ANQGSEA. The CDR3 spans 13 residues. CDR3 nucleotides: TGCAGCGTTGATGGGCGGAGATCCTACGAGCAGTACTTC. Translation gives CSVDGRRSYEQYF.

A word on this clone: A read error may produce the germline difference seen at one junction end. The chain has TRBV4-2 and TRBJ2-1; 9 nucleotides agree with TRBD2. The CDR3 runs 17 residues. Germline CDR1 is LGHNA and CDR2 is YNFKEQ. The DNA of the CDR3 is TGTGCCAGCAGCCCAAAATTCGGGACTAGCAAGTACAGTGAGCAGTTCTTC. Protein: CASSPKFGTSKYSEQFF.

The chain links TRBV5-1 to TRBJ2-5; a weak D match, TRBD1 (5 bases). In germline, CDR1 is SGHRS, CDR2 YFSETQ. V was shortened by 4 bases and J by 3 bases, with 10 bases between the two germline ends. The CDR3 totals 13 residues. The CDR3 DNA is TGCGCCAGCAGCCCCCTGACAGAAGAGACCCAGTACTTC. Translated: CASSPLTEETQYF.

V gene TRBV2 combines with J gene TRBJ2-5; 8 bases align to TRBD1. The CDR3 covers 15 residues. Germline assignment: CDR1 SNHLY and CDR2 FYNNEI. Unmatched junction bases numbered 5, after V lost 4 bases and J lost 1 base. The DNA of the CDR3 is TGTGCCAGCAGTGGGAGGACAGGGTTCCAAGAGACCCAGTACTTC. Protein product: CASSGRTGFQETQYF.

J is TRBJ2-7 and V is TRBV21-1. TRBV21-1 is assigned pseudogene status. The CDR3 is made up of 13 amino acids. The CDR3 DNA follows: TGTGCCAGCAGCAAAGTTCGGCGCTACGAGCAGTACTTC. Encoded protein: CASSKVRRYEQYF.

The J gene is TRBJ1-3, the V gene TRBV19; D is ambiguous. The CDR3 runs to 14 residues. V was cut by 5 bases and J by 0 bases, with 8 bases left in between. CDR1 and CDR2 from the germline V gene are LNHDA and SQIVND (reference sequence). The CDR3 loop reads CASSELVSGNTIYF. The CDR3 DNA follows: TGTGCCAGTAGTGAACTGGTCTCTGGAAACACCATATATTTT.

This clone is a singleton in its sample. This chain uses TRBV27 with TRBJ1-3; D ambiguous. The germline gives CDR1 MNHEY, CDR2 SMNVEV (reference sequence). This CDR3 spans 14 amino acids. The V end lost 5 bases, the J end lost 10 bases, and 18 bases lay between the germline ends. CDR3 sequence: CASSPGVALGTIYF. CDR3 in DNA: TGTGCCAGCAGTCCGGGTGTCGCTCTGGGGACCATATATTTT.

V gene TRBV6-7 combines with J gene TRBJ2-2; 7 nucleotides align to TRBD2. TRBV6-7 is designated an ORF whose function remains uncertain. V lost 0 bases, J lost 4 bases, and 17 bases stayed unmatched. This CDR3 is 20 amino acids long. CDR3 DNA: TGTGCCAGCAGTTACTCGATCCTCGATCAAGCGGGAAGGGTCACCGGGGAGCTGTTTTTT. Translated: CASSYSILDQAGRVTGELFF.

This chain joins TRBV7-9 and TRBJ1-4; 7 nucleotides match TRBD1. This CDR3 comprises 15 residues. The germline gives CDR1 SEHNR, CDR2 FQNEAQ (reference sequence). The V gene end was trimmed by 4 bases and the J gene end by 8 bases; junction bases not matched to a gene: 10. Here the CDR3 reads CASSSTGRFREKLFF. DNA for the CDR3: TGTGCCAGCAGCTCGACAGGGCGGTTTCGCGAAAAACTGTTTTTT.

In its sample, this clone was seen a few times. This chain links TRBV5-5 with TRBJ2-2; 9 positions agree with TRBD2. Trimming cost V 4 bases and J 4 bases; bases outside gene matches: 8. The CDR3 is 16 residues long. Germline V CDR1 and CDR2: SGHKS, YYEKEE (reference sequence). The CDR3 is CASSLISGRTTGELFF. CDR3 in DNA: TGTGCCAGCAGCCTCATCAGCGGGAGGACCACCGGGGAGCTGTTTTTT.

The V call is TRBV2, the J call TRBJ2-1; D might be TRBD2 (5 bases). The CDR3 spans 15 residues. Germline values: CDR1 SNHLY, CDR2 FYNNEI. The V end was cut by 1 base, the J end by 0 bases, with 7 bases between. The DNA for the CDR3 is TGTGCCAGCAGTGAAGGGGGAGTCTCCTACAATGAGCAGTTCTTC. Translating gives CASSEGGVSYNEQFF.

The J gene is TRBJ2-3, the V gene TRBV7-6, with 7 positions matching TRBD1. CDR3 length: 16 amino acids. V lost 1 base to trimming and J lost 2 bases; unmatched junction nucleotides: 6. CDR1 and CDR2 (germline): SGHVS, FNYEAQ. The DNA of the CDR3 is TGTGCCAGCAGCTTAGTACAGGGGTTAGACACAGATACGCAGTATTTT. Encoded protein: CASSLVQGLDTDTQYF.

J is TRBJ2-7 and V is TRBV28, with D perhaps TRBD1 or TRBD2 (5 bases each). Germline V gene lookup returns CDR1 MDHEN and CDR2 SYDVKM. The V gene lost 6 bases and the J gene lost 2 bases, with 17 bases spanning the gap. The CDR3 consists of 15 residues. DNA of the CDR3: TGTGCCAGCAGGCAACCGGGACGGAAGACCTACGAGCAGTACTTC. It codes for CASRQPGRKTYEQYF.

This chain joins TRBV7-2 and TRBJ2-1; the D gene is possibly TRBD1 (5 bases). The V gene's germline CDR1 is SGHTA and CDR2 FQGNSA. The CDR3 is 16 residues long. V lost 1 base and J 6 bases, leaving 16 bases between the germline ends. The CDR3 DNA is TGTGCCAGCAGCTTAGGAGGTAGCAGGGTTAGCAATGAGCAGTTCTTC. This codes for CASSLGGSRVSNEQFF.

This clone was picked up one time. The chain joins TRBV5-8 to TRBJ2-7; no reliable D call. The CDR3 spans 15 residues. With 4 bases removed from V and 3 bases from J, the gap between germline ends came to 17 bases. The germline gives CDR1 SGHTS, CDR2 YDEGEE. Here the CDR3 reads CASSVGVRQSYEQYF. CDR3 bases: TGTGCCAGCAGCGTTGGGGTGAGGCAGAGCTACGAGCAGTACTTC.

V usage is TRBV28 and J usage is TRBJ2-1; 8 bases match TRBD2. From germline, CDR1 is MDHEN and CDR2 SYDVKM. CDR3 length: 16 residues. The junction had 8 bases not matched to a gene; V was cut back by 5 bases and J by 2 bases. CDR3 sequence: CASSPGGQPAYNEQFF. Here the CDR3 DNA reads TGTGCCAGCAGTCCGGGGGGGCAGCCTGCCTACAATGAGCAGTTCTTC.

This clone was recorded once. This chain links TRBV10-3 with TRBJ1-3; D remains ambiguous. This CDR3 is built from 13 residues. Germline values: CDR1 ENHRY, CDR2 SYGVKD. V was cut by 3 bases and J by 0 bases, with 3 bases left in between. The DNA of the CDR3 is TGTGCCATCAGTGACAGCTCTGGAAACACCATATATTTT. Protein product: CAISDSSGNTIYF.

DNA for the CDR3: TGTGCCAGCAGTTCACCGGGCCGGGGGGGCATCGGTAGCAATCAGCCCCAGCATTTT. Amino acid sequence: CASSSPGRGGIGSNQPQHF. The chain carries TRBV28 and TRBJ1-5; the D gene is possibly TRBD1 (6 bases). This CDR3 contains 19 residues. Trimming removed 4 bases at V and 0 bases at J, with 22 bases between. Germline V gene sequence: CDR1 MDHEN, CDR2 SYDVKM.

This chain joins TRBV28 and TRBJ2-2; no definite D call. This CDR3 has 12 residues. The germline V and J ends were trimmed by 3 bases and 7 bases, with 6 bases remaining between them. Germline CDR1 is MDHEN and CDR2 is SYDVKM. In DNA, the CDR3 is TGTGCCAGCAGTTTTGAGGTCGGGGAGCTGTTTTTT. It is translated as CASSFEVGELFF.